This T cell receptor (beta chain) derives from a study of blood T cell repertoires in COVID-19. Background on the study: Material from acute and convalescent COVID-19 was sourced from the United States, Italy and Spain. From T cells, B-cell-depleted T cells, or PBMCs came the material, which was cDNA or gDNA.

This clone was seen a handful of times. Per germline, CDR1 SGHTA and CDR2 FQGNSA. The ends lost 7 bases at V and 8 bases at J; junction bases unmatched: 8. This CDR3 is 13 amino acids long. Per the study methods: Scientists estimated how many nucleated cells there were by amplifying reference gene primers. Assay: immunoSEQ multiplex PCR; the TCRdb copy retains only in-frame clones and omits some. V and J calls and clone size come straight from that table; D and trimming were deduced from the DNA. The sample has 300,000 or so clones; approximately 89% are singletons. This chain connects TRBV7-2 to TRBJ1-2, with 9 bases aligning to TRBD1. The specimen sequenced was peripheral blood. This receptor was taken from a woman aged 45 to 65 who had recovered from COVID-19. In DNA, the CDR3 is TGTGCCAGCACGGGACAGGGACAAAGCGGCTACACCTTC. Its protein is CASTGQGQSGYTF.